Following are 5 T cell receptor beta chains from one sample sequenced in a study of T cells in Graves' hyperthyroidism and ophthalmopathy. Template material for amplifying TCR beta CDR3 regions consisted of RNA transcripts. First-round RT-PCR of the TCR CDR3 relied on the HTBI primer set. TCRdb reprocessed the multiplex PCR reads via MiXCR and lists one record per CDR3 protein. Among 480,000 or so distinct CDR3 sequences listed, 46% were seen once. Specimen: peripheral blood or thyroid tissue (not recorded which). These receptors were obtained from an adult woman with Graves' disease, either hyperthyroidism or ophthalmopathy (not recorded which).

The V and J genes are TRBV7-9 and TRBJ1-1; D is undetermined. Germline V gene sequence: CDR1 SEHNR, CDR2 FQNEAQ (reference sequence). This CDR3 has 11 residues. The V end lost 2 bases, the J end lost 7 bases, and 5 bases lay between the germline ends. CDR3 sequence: CASSLLDEAFF. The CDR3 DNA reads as TGTGCCAGCAGCTTACTAGATGAAGCTTTCTTT. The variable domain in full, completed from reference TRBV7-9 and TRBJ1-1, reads DTGVSQNPRHKITKRGQNVTFRCDPISEHNRLYWYRQTLGQGPEFLTYFQNEAQLEKSRLLSDRFSAERPKGSFSTLEIQRTEQGDSAMYLCASSLLDEAFFGQGTRLTVV.

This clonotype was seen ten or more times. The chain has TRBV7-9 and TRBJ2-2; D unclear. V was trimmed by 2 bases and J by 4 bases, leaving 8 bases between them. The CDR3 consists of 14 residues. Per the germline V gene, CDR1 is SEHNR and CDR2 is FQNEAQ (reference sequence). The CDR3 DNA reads TGTGCCAGCAGCTTATTTGGGTCCACCGGGGAGCTGTTTTTT. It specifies CASSLFGSTGELFF.

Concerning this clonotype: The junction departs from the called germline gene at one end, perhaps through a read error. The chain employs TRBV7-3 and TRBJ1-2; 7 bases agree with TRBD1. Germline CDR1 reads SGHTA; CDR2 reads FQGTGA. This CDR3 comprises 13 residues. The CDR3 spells CASRLRQGGGCTF. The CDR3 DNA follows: TGTGCCAGCAGATTAAGACAGGGAGGAGGCTGCACCTTC.

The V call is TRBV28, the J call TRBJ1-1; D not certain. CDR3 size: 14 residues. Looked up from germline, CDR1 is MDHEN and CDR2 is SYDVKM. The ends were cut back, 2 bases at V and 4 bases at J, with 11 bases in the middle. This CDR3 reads CASSLPARVTEAFF. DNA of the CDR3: TGTGCCAGCAGTTTACCGGCTCGGGTCACTGAAGCTTTCTTT.

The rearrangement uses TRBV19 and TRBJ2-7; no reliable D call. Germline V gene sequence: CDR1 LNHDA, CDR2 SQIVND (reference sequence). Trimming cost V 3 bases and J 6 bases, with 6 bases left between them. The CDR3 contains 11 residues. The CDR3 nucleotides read TGTGCCAGTAGTATCGGTGGCGAGCAGTACTTC. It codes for CASSIGGEQYF.